This T cell receptor (beta chain) was sequenced during a study of blood T cell repertoires in COVID-19. Study-wide context: COVID-19 samples collected from the United States, Italy and Spain covered acute and convalescent phases. PBMCs, B-cell-depleted T cells, or T cells were the source of the cDNA or gDNA that made up the material.

Participants came from about two dozen US areas, aged roughly 18 to 90 years. This clone was seen only once. The CDR3 has 15 residues. The V segment lost 2 bases and the J segment 7 bases; nucleotides outside the gene matches: 9. Germline V gene data show CDR1 as SGHTA and CDR2 as FQGTGA. Using immunoSEQ multiplex PCR, the repertoire was profiled, and TCRdb retains in-frame clones only, with some absent. The sample lists around 300,000 clones, 89% occurring once. Material: PBMCs or T cells enriched from blood (not recorded which). The chain joins TRBV7-3 to TRBJ2-3, with TRBD2 identical over 7 bases. This receptor was identified in a woman aged 30 to 39 who had recovered from COVID-19. In nucleotides, the CDR3 is TGTGCCAGCAGCTTATCAAGCGGGGCTTTGAATACGCAGTATTTT. It specifies CASSLSSGALNTQYF.